Following are 12 T cell receptor beta chains from one sample sequenced in a study of response to subunit inactivated influenza vaccine. TCRdb used MiXCR to reprocess the RT-PCR reads, holding one entry per CDR3 protein. The sample consists of a few hundred thousand distinct CDR3 sequences, around 15% of them appearing once. The sequencing here drew on PBMCs from blood, taken less than 13 days after vaccination. The receptor set was obtained from a man aged 50-59 years who received an inactivated influenza vaccine.

This sequence joins TRBV7-2 and TRBJ2-2; D is unclear. Trimming took 5 bases from V and 3 from J, leaving 13 bases between them. The CDR3 length is 15 residues. CDR1 and CDR2 (germline): SGHTA, FQGNSA. CDR3 sequence: CASSDQTHHTGELFF. The CDR3 DNA reads TGTGCCAGCAGCGACCAGACACACCACACCGGGGAGCTGTTTTTT.

This clonotype was seen at least ten times. The rearrangement uses TRBV18 and TRBJ2-3, with 7 bases identical to TRBD1. J was trimmed by 2 bases and V by 1 base; bases with no gene match: 9. The CDR3 is 17 residues long. Germline CDR1 and CDR2: KGHSH and LQKENI. The CDR3 loop is CASSPRMGQIFTDTQYF. The CDR3 DNA reads as TGTGCCAGCTCACCACGCATGGGACAGATTTTCACAGATACGCAGTATTTT.

The chain couples TRBV12-3 or TRBV12-4 to TRBJ2-7; 10 nucleotides match TRBD1. This CDR3 comprises 13 residues. Trimming removed 4 bases from V and 6 bases from J; junction bases left unmatched: 3. The chain's CDR3 is CASSSGTGAEQYF. The CDR3 DNA sequence: TGTGCCAGCAGTTCCGGGACAGGGGCCGAGCAGTACTTC.

This clonotype occurred a few times. The CDR3 nucleotides read TGTGCCAGCAGGAGCGGGGGGGCCGTTACTGAGCAGTTCTTC. This sequence encodes CASRSGGAVTEQFF. The chain employs TRBV27 and TRBJ2-1, with 10 bases that match TRBD2. The ends lost 6 bases at V and 9 bases at J; junction bases unmatched: 8. CDR1 and CDR2 from the germline V gene are MNHEY and SMNVEV (reference sequence). The CDR3 covers 14 residues.

This clonotype was seen a handful of times. The chain's CDR3 is CASSYFGQGRDNEQFF. The DNA of the CDR3 is TGTGCCAGCAGTTACTTCGGACAGGGTAGGGACAATGAGCAGTTCTTC. The gene calls are TRBV6-5 and TRBJ2-1, with TRBD1 matching 8 bases. The germline V gene has CDR1 MNHEY and CDR2 SVGAGI. Trimming took 1 base from V and 5 from J; bases not matched to a gene: 7. This CDR3 region has 16 residues.

This clonotype was observed at least ten times. The chain joins TRBV29-1 to TRBJ2-2; no clear D. Germline V lookup: CDR1 SQVTM, CDR2 ANQGSEA. V was clipped by 4 bases and J by 5 bases, with 5 bases between them. The CDR3 has 11 amino acids. The CDR3 DNA is TGCAGCGTTGTTCGAACCGGGGAGCTGTTTTTT. Its protein product is CSVVRTGELFF.

The CDR3 DNA follows: TGTGCCAGCAGCCCCAACAGGGGTTTTGAGCAGTTCTTC. Protein sequence: CASSPNRGFEQFF. The chain is built from TRBV7-2 and TRBJ2-1; 7 nucleotides agree with TRBD1. The CDR3 covers 13 residues. Trimming removed 5 bases from V and 9 bases from J; junction bases left unmatched: 7. In germline, CDR1 is SGHTA, CDR2 FQGNSA.

The CDR3 loop reads CASSQPTRTGAFGYTF. In DNA form, the CDR3 reads TGCGCCAGCAGCCAACCAACCCGGACAGGGGCCTTTGGCTACACCTTC. This sequence joins TRBV4-1 and TRBJ1-2; 9 bases line up with TRBD1. CDR3 length equals 16 residues. Germline V gene lookup returns CDR1 MGHRA and CDR2 YSYEKL. J lost 7 bases, V lost 2 bases, and 11 bases had no gene match.

V is TRBV10-3 and J is TRBJ2-7; 9 bases line up with TRBD1. V lost 6 bases, J lost 6 bases, and 6 bases stayed unmatched. Germline lookup yields CDR1 ENHRY and CDR2 SYGVKD. The CDR3 contains 13 residues. CDR3: CAISRDRAFEQYF. CDR3 nucleotides: TGTGCCATCAGCCGGGACAGGGCCTTCGAGCAGTACTTC.

This clonotype has only a few counts. The chain uses TRBV6-2 or TRBV6-3 and TRBJ2-7; 11 bases map to TRBD1. Germline V gives CDR1 MNHEY, CDR2 SVGEGT. The ends lost 6 bases at V and 4 bases at J; junction bases unmatched: 5. The CDR3 length is 14 residues. The CDR3: CASSWGQGVYEQYF. DNA of the CDR3: TGTGCCAGCAGCTGGGGACAGGGGGTTTACGAGCAGTACTTC.

This chain uses TRBV6-1 with TRBJ2-7, with a tentative D call TRBD1 (5 bases). Trimming took off 3 bases at V and 2 bases at J, with 14 bases between the two ends. The CDR3 totals 15 residues. The germline CDR1 and CDR2 sequences are MNHNS and SASEGT. CDR3 DNA sequence: TGTGCCAGCAGTGATTTCACAGGTCTGGCCTACGAGCAGTACTTC. It codes for CASSDFTGLAYEQYF.

In this sample, this clonotype turned up a few times. This sequence joins TRBV5-1 and TRBJ2-7; TRBD1 matches 8 bases. The CDR3 is 16 amino acids. V dropped 4 bases and J dropped 5; count of bases not matched to a gene: 14. Germline assignment: CDR1 SGHRS and CDR2 YFSETQ. The CDR3 sequence is CASSHQVGQGVNEQYF. The CDR3 bases are TGCGCCAGCAGCCACCAGGTAGGACAGGGCGTCAACGAGCAGTACTTC.